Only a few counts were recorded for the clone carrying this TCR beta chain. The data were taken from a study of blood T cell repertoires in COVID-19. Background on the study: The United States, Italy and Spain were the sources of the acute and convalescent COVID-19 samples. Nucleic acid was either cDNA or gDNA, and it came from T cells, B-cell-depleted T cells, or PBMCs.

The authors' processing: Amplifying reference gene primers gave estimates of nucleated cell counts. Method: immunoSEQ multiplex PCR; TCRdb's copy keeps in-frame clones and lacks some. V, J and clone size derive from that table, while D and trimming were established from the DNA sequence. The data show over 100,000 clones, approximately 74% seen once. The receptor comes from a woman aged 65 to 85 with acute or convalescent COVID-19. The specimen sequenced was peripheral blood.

The CDR3 protein is CASSPSTGAGETQYF. The CDR3 DNA is TGTGCCAGCAGCCCATCGACAGGGGCAGGGGAGACCCAGTACTTC. This rearrangement joins TRBV7-9 to TRBJ2-5; 8 positions match TRBD1. Germline lookup yields CDR1 SEHNR and CDR2 FQNEAQ (reference sequence). The CDR3 totals 15 residues. Trimming took 5 bases from V and 5 from J; bases not matched to a gene: 10. Variable domain in full (rest from reference TRBV7-9 and TRBJ2-5): DTGVSQNPRHKITKRGQNVTFRCDPISEHNRLYWYRQTLGQGPEFLTYFQNEAQLEKSRLLSDRFSAERPKGSFSTLEIQRTEQGDSAMYLCASSPSTGAGETQYFGPGTRLLVL.